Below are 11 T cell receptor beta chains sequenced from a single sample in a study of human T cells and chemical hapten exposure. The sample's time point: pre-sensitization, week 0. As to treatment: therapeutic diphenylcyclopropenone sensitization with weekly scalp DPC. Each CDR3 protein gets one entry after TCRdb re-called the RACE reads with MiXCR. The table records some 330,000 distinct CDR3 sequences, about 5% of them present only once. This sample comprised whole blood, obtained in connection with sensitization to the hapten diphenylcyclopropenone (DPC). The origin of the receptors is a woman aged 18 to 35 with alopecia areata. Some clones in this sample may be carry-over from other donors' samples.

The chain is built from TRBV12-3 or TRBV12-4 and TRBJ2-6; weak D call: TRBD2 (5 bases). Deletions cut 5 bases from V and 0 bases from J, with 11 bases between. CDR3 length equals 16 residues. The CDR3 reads CASSRPGYSGANVLTF. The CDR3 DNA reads TGTGCCAGCAGTCGACCGGGGTACTCTGGGGCCAACGTCCTGACTTTC.

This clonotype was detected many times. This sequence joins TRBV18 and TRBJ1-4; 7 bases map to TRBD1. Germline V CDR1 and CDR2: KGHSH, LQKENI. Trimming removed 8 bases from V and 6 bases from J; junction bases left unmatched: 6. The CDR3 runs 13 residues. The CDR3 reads CASSPGTDEKLFF. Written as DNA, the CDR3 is TGTGCCAGCAGCCCCGGGACAGATGAAAAACTGTTTTTT.

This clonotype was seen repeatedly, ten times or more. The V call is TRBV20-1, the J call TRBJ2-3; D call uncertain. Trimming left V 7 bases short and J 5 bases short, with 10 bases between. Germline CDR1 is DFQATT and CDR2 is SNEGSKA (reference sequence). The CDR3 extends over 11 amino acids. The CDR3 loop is CSEVRRDTQYF. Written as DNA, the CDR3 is TGCAGTGAAGTGAGGAGAGATACGCAGTATTTT.

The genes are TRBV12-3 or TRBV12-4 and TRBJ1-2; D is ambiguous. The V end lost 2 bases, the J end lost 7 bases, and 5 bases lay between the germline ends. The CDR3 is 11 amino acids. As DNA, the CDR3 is TGTGCCAGCAGTTTAACGGCTGGCTACACCTTC. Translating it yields CASSLTAGYTF.

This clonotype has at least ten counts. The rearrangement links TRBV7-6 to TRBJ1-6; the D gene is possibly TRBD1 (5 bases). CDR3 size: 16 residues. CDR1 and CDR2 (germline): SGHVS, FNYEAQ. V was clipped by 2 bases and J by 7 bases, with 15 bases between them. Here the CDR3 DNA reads TGTGCCAGCAGCTTATATTCGGGGGTCGGGAATTCACCCCTCCACTTT. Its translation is CASSLYSGVGNSPLHF.

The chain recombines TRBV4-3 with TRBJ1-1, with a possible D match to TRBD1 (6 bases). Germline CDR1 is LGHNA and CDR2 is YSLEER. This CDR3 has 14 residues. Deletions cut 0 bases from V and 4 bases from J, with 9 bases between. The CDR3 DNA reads TGCGCCAGCAGCCAAGATCAGGGGTTCACTGAAGCTTTCTTT. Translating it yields CASSQDQGFTEAFF.

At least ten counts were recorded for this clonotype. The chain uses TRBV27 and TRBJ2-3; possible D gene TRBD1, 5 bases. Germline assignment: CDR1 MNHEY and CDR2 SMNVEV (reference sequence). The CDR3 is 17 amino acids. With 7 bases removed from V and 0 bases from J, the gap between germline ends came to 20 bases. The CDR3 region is CASMPTQGHASTDTQYF. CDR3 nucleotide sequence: TGTGCCAGCATGCCAACTCAGGGCCACGCTAGCACAGATACGCAGTATTTT.

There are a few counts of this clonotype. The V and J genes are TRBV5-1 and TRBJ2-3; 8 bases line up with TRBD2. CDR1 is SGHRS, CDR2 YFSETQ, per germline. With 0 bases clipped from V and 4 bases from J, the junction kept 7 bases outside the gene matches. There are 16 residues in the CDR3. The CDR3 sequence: CASSLARTSLPDTQYF. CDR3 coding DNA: TGCGCCAGCAGCTTGGCCCGGACTAGCCTCCCAGATACGCAGTATTTT. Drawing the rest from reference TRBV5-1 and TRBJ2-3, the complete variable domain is KAGVTQTPRYLIKTRGQQVTLSCSPISGHRSVSWYQQTPGQGLQFLFEYFSETQRNKGNFPGRFSGRQFSNSRSEMNVSTLELGDSALYLCASSLARTSLPDTQYFGPGTRLTVL.

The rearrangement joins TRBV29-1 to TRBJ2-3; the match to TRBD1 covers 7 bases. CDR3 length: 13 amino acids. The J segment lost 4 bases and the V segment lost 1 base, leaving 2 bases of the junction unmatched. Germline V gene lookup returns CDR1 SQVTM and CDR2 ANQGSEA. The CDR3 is CSVEGGGSDTQYF. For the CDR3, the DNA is TGCAGCGTTGAAGGAGGGGGCTCAGATACGCAGTATTTT.

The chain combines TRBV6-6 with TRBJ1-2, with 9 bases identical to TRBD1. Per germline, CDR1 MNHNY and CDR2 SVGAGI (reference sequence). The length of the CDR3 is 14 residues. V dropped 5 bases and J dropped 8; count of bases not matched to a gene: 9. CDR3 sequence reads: CASSQPGQGGGYTF. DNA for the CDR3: TGTGCCAGCAGTCAACCGGGACAGGGAGGAGGCTACACCTTC.

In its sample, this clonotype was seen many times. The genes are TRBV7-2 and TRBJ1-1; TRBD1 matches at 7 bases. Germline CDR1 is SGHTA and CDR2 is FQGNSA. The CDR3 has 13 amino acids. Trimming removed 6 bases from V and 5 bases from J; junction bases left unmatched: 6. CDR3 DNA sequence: TGTGCCAGCAGTACAGGGGCGCGGACTGAAGCTTTCTTT. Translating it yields CASSTGARTEAFF. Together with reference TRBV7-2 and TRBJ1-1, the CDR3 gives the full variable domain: GAGVSQSPSNKVTEKGKDVELRCDPISGHTALYWYRQSLGQGLEFLIYFQGNSAPDKSGLPSDRFSAERTGGSVSTLTIQRTQQEDSAVYLCASSTGARTEAFFGQGTRLTVV.